Shown below are 19 T cell receptor beta chains from a single sample sequenced in a study of blood T cell repertoires in COVID-19 (dated by TCRdb to about 2020). Preparation of the library involved the immunoSEQ multiplex PCR assay. In its TCRdb copy, this immuneACCESS table keeps in-frame sequences only and misses some clones. Where compared with another copy, unresolved V genes explain less than half of these, and the others have no known cause. The sample table lists approximately 97,000 clones, around 90% of them with a count of one. The top ten clones comprise around 3% of the sample. The sample was peripheral blood. Receptors originate from a man aged 50 or older with active or convalescent COVID-19.

The chain carries TRBV7-2 and TRBJ2-5; D gene unclear. The CDR3 covers 13 residues. Per germline, CDR1 SGHTA and CDR2 FQGNSA. The V end lost 2 bases, the J end lost 2 bases, and 6 bases lay between the germline ends. The CDR3 spells CASSLHRQETQYF. The DNA of the CDR3 is TGTGCCAGCAGCTTACACCGGCAAGAGACCCAGTACTTC. The entire variable domain, with the rest obtained from reference TRBV7-2 and TRBJ2-5, is as follows: GAGVSQSPSNKVTEKGKDVELRCDPISGHTALYWYRQSLGQGLEFLIYFQGNSAPDKSGLPSDRFSAERTGGSVSTLTIQRTQQEDSAVYLCASSLHRQETQYFGPGTRLLVL.

This CDR3 reads CASSPSGGPEKLFF. CDR3 DNA: TGTGCCAGCAGCCCCTCGGGGGGGCCTGAAAAACTGTTTTTT. The chain joins TRBV3-1 (or the pseudogene TRBV3-2) to TRBJ1-4, with a weak D call TRBD1 (6 bases). In germline, CDR1 is LGHDT, CDR2 YNNKEL (reference sequence). Trimming removed 4 bases at V and 7 bases at J, with 13 bases between. CDR3 length: 14 residues.

The genes are TRBV7-9 and TRBJ1-5; 7 nucleotides line up with TRBD1. V lost 3 bases and J lost 10; bases outside the gene matches: 12. The germline V gene encodes CDR1 SEHNR and CDR2 FQNEAQ (reference sequence). The CDR3 is made up of 15 amino acids. The CDR3 sequence is CASSFHGTDAGPQHF. The DNA of the CDR3 is TGTGCCAGCAGCTTTCACGGGACAGATGCAGGTCCCCAGCATTTT.

This chain connects TRBV11-2 to TRBJ2-3; a weak D match, TRBD1 (5 bases). V was clipped by 5 bases and J by 5 bases, with 8 bases between them. CDR3 length: 12 residues. CDR1 and CDR2 (germline): SGHAT, FQNNGV. CDR3 sequence (DNA): TGTGCCAGCAGCCTCAGGGTAGATACGCAGTATTTT. Translating it yields CASSLRVDTQYF.

This chain joins TRBV30 and TRBJ2-1; 8 bases agree with TRBD2. Looked up from germline, CDR1 is GTSNPN and CDR2 is SVGIG (reference sequence). The length of the CDR3 is 15 residues. The ends lost 6 bases at V and 7 bases at J; junction bases unmatched: 14. DNA of the CDR3: TGTGCCTGTGACCACGGGGGACTAGGTGGAAATGAGCAGTTCTTC. Translating gives CACDHGGLGGNEQFF.

V is TRBV28 and J is TRBJ2-7; D might be TRBD1 (5 bases). Germline loops: CDR1 MDHEN, CDR2 SYDVKM. Trimming took off 6 bases at V and 4 bases at J, with 19 bases between the two ends. The length of the CDR3 is 15 residues. CDR3 in DNA: TGTGCCAGCAGCCCAGCCCAGGGTTACTATTACGAGCAGTACGTC. This codes for CASSPAQGYYYEQYV.

The chain uses TRBV29-1 and TRBJ2-5, with D tentatively TRBD2 (6 bases). The V end lost 4 bases, the J end lost 7 bases, and 16 bases lay between the germline ends. CDR3 length: 13 residues. In germline, CDR1 is SQVTM, CDR2 ANQGSEA. The CDR3 bases are TGCAGCGTTGCGGAGGGCGCGGTGGGGACCCAGTACTTC. Its protein is CSVAEGAVGTQYF. Filled out from reference TRBV29-1 and TRBJ2-5, the complete variable domain reads SAVISQKPSRDICQRGTSLTIQCQVDSQVTMMFWYRQQPGQSLTLIATANQGSEATYESGFVIDKFPISRPNLTFSTLTVSNMSPEDSSIYLCSVAEGAVGTQYFGPGTRLLVL.

J is TRBJ1-4 and V is TRBV6-1; 8 bases are shared with TRBD1. Germline CDR1 is MNHNS and CDR2 is SASEGT. The CDR3 has 17 residues. Trimming at V came to 2 bases and at J to 5 bases, leaving 10 bases not matched to a gene. CDR3: CASSEPPFDRGNEKLFF. CDR3 bases: TGTGCCAGCAGTGAACCCCCATTCGACAGGGGAAATGAAAAACTGTTTTTT.

V and J are TRBV10-3 and TRBJ1-1, with D unclear. CDR1 and CDR2 from the germline V gene are ENHRY and SYGVKD. The germline V and J ends were trimmed by 7 bases and 1 base, with 10 bases remaining between them. CDR3 size: 13 residues. As DNA, the CDR3 is TGTGCCATCACGGGGTCCGGGAACACTGAAGCTTTCTTT. Protein sequence: CAITGSGNTEAFF.

The chain carries TRBV19 and TRBJ2-2; 9 bases align to TRBD1. In germline, CDR1 is LNHDA, CDR2 SQIVND (reference sequence). Trimming cost V 6 bases and J 4 bases; bases outside gene matches: 6. This CDR3 is 15 amino acids long. Here the CDR3 reads CASRTQGAGTGELFF. The DNA for the CDR3 is TGTGCCAGTAGAACACAGGGGGCGGGCACCGGGGAGCTGTTTTTT.

This chain connects TRBV16 to TRBJ2-2; no firm D call. Germline CDR1 is KGHSY and CDR2 is FQNENV. The CDR3 loop spans 13 amino acids. Trimming removed 2 bases at V and 3 bases at J, with 4 bases between. The CDR3 DNA reads TGTGCCAGCAGCCAACAGGACACCGGGGAGCTGTTTTTT. Protein product: CASSQQDTGELFF.

The chain carries TRBV14 and TRBJ2-3, with TRBD2 matching over 8 bases. The trim removed 1 base at V and 2 bases at J, leaving 5 bases unmatched. Germline loops: CDR1 SGHDN, CDR2 FVKESK. The CDR3 spans 16 residues. The CDR3 protein is CASSQGSGGNTDTQYF. CDR3 nucleotide sequence: TGTGCCAGCAGCCAAGGCTCGGGGGGGAACACAGATACGCAGTATTTT.

The chain joins TRBV2 to TRBJ1-1, with D possibly TRBD1 on 6 matching bases. The CDR3 extends over 16 amino acids. Trimming stripped 4 bases from V and 0 bases from J, with 15 bases between. Germline V gene sequence: CDR1 SNHLY, CDR2 FYNNEI. The CDR3 nucleotides are TGTGCCAGCAGTGGGACAGTCTTTAATCTGAACACTGAAGCTTTCTTT. Its protein product is CASSGTVFNLNTEAFF.

The chain combines TRBV9 with TRBJ2-3, with D possibly being TRBD2 (6 bases). The CDR3 contains 15 residues. V lost 2 bases and J 8 bases, leaving 18 bases between the germline ends. Per germline, CDR1 SGDLS and CDR2 YYNGEE. The CDR3 reads CASSVSGEGGVTQYF. The CDR3 DNA sequence: TGTGCCAGCAGCGTTTCGGGGGAAGGTGGCGTTACGCAGTATTTT.

A remark on this clone: Other DNA sequences in this specimen translate into the identical CDR3. The chain recombines TRBV7-2 with TRBJ2-5; the D gene is possibly TRBD1 (5 bases). The V gene's germline CDR1 is SGHTA and CDR2 FQGNSA. The ends were cut back, 2 bases at V and 5 bases at J, with 12 bases in the middle. The CDR3 covers 14 residues. The chain's CDR3 is CASSLPRDEETQYF. The DNA of the CDR3 is TGTGCCAGCAGCTTACCCAGGGATGAGGAGACCCAGTACTTC.

CDR3 amino acids: CASSPGQYEKLFF. The CDR3 bases are TGTGCCAGCAGCCCTGGACAGTATGAAAAACTGTTTTTT. V gene TRBV12-3 or TRBV12-4 combines with J gene TRBJ1-4; maybe TRBD1 (6 bases). V was trimmed by 6 bases and J by 6 bases, leaving 11 bases between them. The CDR3 is 13 amino acids.

The gene calls are TRBV5-1 and TRBJ1-1, with D possibly TRBD1 on 5 matching bases. The CDR3 runs 15 residues. V was pared by 0 bases and J by 5 bases, with 14 bases between. Germline V gives CDR1 SGHRS, CDR2 YFSETQ. This CDR3 reads CASSLGGLLGTEAFF. The CDR3 DNA sequence: TGCGCCAGCAGCTTGGGGGGCCTACTGGGGACTGAAGCTTTCTTT. Full variable domain (remainder filled in from reference TRBV5-1 and TRBJ1-1): KAGVTQTPRYLIKTRGQQVTLSCSPISGHRSVSWYQQTPGQGLQFLFEYFSETQRNKGNFPGRFSGRQFSNSRSEMNVSTLELGDSALYLCASSLGGLLGTEAFFGQGTRLTVV.

V usage is TRBV20-1 and J usage is TRBJ2-5; D is ambiguous. The germline V gene encodes CDR1 DFQATT and CDR2 SNEGSKA (reference sequence). CDR3 size: 10 residues. V lost 8 bases and J lost 5, with 9 bases in between. The CDR3 is CSPDGETQYF. CDR3 nucleotides: TGCAGTCCAGACGGGGAGACCCAGTACTTC.

This sequence joins TRBV10-3 and TRBJ1-6; D gene ambiguous. The V end was cut by 0 bases, the J end by 5 bases, with 5 bases between. The CDR3 has 14 amino acids. CDR1 and CDR2 (germline): ENHRY, SYGVKD. The CDR3 here is CAISESFDNSPLHF. The CDR3 DNA reads as TGTGCCATCAGTGAGTCATTCGATAATTCACCCCTCCACTTT.